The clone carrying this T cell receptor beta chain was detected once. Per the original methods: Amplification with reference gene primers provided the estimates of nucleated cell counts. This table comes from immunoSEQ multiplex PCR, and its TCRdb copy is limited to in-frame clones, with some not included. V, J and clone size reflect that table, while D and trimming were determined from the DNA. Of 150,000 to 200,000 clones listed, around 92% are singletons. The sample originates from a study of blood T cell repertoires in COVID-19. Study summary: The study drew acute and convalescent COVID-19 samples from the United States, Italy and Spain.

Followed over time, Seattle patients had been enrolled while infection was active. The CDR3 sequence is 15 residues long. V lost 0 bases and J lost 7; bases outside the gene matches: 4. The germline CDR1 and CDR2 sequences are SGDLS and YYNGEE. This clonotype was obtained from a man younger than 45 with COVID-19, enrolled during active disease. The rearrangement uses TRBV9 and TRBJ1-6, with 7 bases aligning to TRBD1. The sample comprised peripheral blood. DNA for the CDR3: TGTGCCAGCAGCGTAGAGGGGGCCGAAAATTCACCCCTCCACTTT. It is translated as CASSVEGAENSPLHF.